A single sample is the source of the 5 T cell receptor beta chains below, sequenced in a study of cytomegalovirus exposure and HLA in healthy donors. It was with 60 Vbeta and 13 Jbeta primers that the PCR ran. Libraries were prepared by immunoSEQ multiplex PCR; TCRdb keeps only in-frame clonotypes and omits some of them. Of 200,000 to 250,000 clones listed, more than 70% are singletons. The sequenced sample consisted of PBMCs. These receptors were collected from a human donor in good health.

This sequence joins TRBV5-1 and TRBJ1-1; the D is unclear. CDR1 and CDR2 from the germline V gene are SGHRS and YFSETQ. V was shortened by 4 bases and J by 0 bases, with 19 bases between the two germline ends. This CDR3 has 17 amino acids. The CDR3 coding sequence is TGCGCCAGCAGCACCGGACTAGCGGGAGGGATGAACACTGAAGCTTTCTTT. It codes for CASSTGLAGGMNTEAFF.

This chain uses TRBV2 with TRBJ2-3; perhaps TRBD1 as D (6 bases). V was pared by 8 bases and J by 6 bases, with 15 bases between. Germline V CDR1 and CDR2: SNHLY, FYNNEI. The length of the CDR3 is 13 residues. The CDR3 region is CASLRGGGDTQYF. In DNA form, the CDR3 reads TGTGCCAGCCTCCGAGGGGGTGGCGATACGCAGTATTTT. The complete variable domain, with remaining parts taken from reference TRBV2 and TRBJ2-3, reads EPEVTQTPSHQVTQMGQEVILRCVPISNHLYFYWYRQILGQKVEFLVSFYNNEISEKSEIFDDQFSVERPDGSNFTLKIRSTKLEDSAMYFCASLRGGGDTQYFGPGTRLTVL.

This clone came up once. The gene calls are TRBV6-6 and TRBJ2-5; 8 bases match TRBD2. This CDR3 is 15 amino acids long. Trimming cost V 2 bases and J 5 bases; bases outside gene matches: 7. Germline CDR1 MNHNY, CDR2 SVGAGI (reference sequence). CDR3 nucleotides: TGTGCCAGCAGTTACAATCTCCTAGCGGGTGAGACCCAGTACTTC. Translating it yields CASSYNLLAGETQYF.

The gene calls are TRBV7-9 and TRBJ2-1, with 9 bases aligning to TRBD2. The germline CDR1 and CDR2 sequences are SEHNR and FQNEAQ (reference sequence). V trimming: 5 bases; J trimming: 4 bases; junction bases outside the gene matches: 12. CDR3 length equals 17 residues. The CDR3 DNA sequence: TGTGCCAGCAGCCCCCCGGGTGCGACTAGCGGATACAATGAGCAGTTCTTC. It codes for CASSPPGATSGYNEQFF.

V is TRBV6-4 and J is TRBJ2-1; the D gene is possibly TRBD2 (5 bases). Trimming shortened V by 0 bases and J by 8 bases, and 8 bases separated the two germline ends. The CDR3 has 13 amino acids. CDR1 MRHNA and CDR2 SNTAGT come from the germline V gene. The CDR3 DNA reads TGTGCCAGCAGTGACTCGCCCGGGGATGAGCAGTTCTTC. Its translation: CASSDSPGDEQFF.